Listed below are T cell receptor beta chains from one sample, sequenced in a study of T-cell reconstitution after alpha-beta-depleted transplantation in children. TCRdb re-derived calls from the PCR reads in MiXCR, one entry per CDR3 protein. The sample shows 200,000 to 250,000 distinct CDR3 sequences, 6.5% to 10% of them seen only once. Sequenced here: PBMCs, mostly from graft donor cells, sampled 180 days after TCRalphabeta/CD19-depleted stem cell transplant. Every receptor here comes from a male patient aged 10-17 years who had a stem cell transplant for acute lymphoblastic leukemia, so the T cells may come from the graft donor. The CDR3 runs from the conserved cysteine through the conserved F or W. The size entry is marked missing in some rows and otherwise reads once, few, many or a size class.

clone_size: many
j_call: TRBJ2-1
v_call: TRBV7-2
cdr3_aa: CASSLGGSGNNEQFF

clone_size: many
j_call: TRBJ2-3
v_call: TRBV9
cdr3_aa: CASSVGAGVGTDTQYF

clone_size: NA
j_call: TRBJ2-3
v_call: TRBV7-3
cdr3_aa: CASSWGLRGTDTQYF

clone_size: many
j_call: TRBJ2-7
v_call: TRBV12-3/TRBV12-4
cdr3_aa: CASSPRQASSYEQYF

clone_size: many
j_call: TRBJ2-5
v_call: TRBV25-1
cdr3_aa: CASSGVGWSETQYF

clone_size: many
j_call: TRBJ2-7
v_call: TRBV28
cdr3_aa: CASSLLKVGEQYF

clone_size: few
j_call: TRBJ2-1
v_call: TRBV2
cdr3_aa: CATLSRGEQFF

clone_size: many
j_call: TRBJ2-3
v_call: TRBV4-2
cdr3_aa: CASSQDRGAGGADTQYF

clone_size: few
j_call: TRBJ2-5
v_call: TRBV4-1
cdr3_aa: CASSQDRAGGEETQYF

clone_size: many
j_call: TRBJ2-5
v_call: TRBV20-1
cdr3_aa: CSATGPDGTQYF

clone_size: many
j_call: TRBJ2-7
v_call: TRBV7-2
cdr3_aa: CASSLGAGETYEQYF

clone_size: many
j_call: TRBJ1-2
v_call: TRBV28
cdr3_aa: CASSLRAGGYTF

clone_size: many
j_call: TRBJ1-1
v_call: TRBV7-2
cdr3_aa: CASSRRQTDEAFF

clone_size: many
j_call: TRBJ2-5
v_call: TRBV5-1
cdr3_aa: CASSPRVLQETQYF

clone_size: many
j_call: TRBJ2-5
v_call: TRBV4-1
cdr3_aa: CASSQDLRGETQYF

clone_size: many
j_call: TRBJ1-1
v_call: TRBV6-5
cdr3_aa: CASSYYWGSEAFF

clone_size: many
j_call: TRBJ2-1
v_call: TRBV7-3
cdr3_aa: CASSPRTSGRYNEQFF

clone_size: many
j_call: TRBJ2-4
v_call: TRBV9
cdr3_aa: CASSSGPSSLLAKNIQYF

clone_size: many
j_call: TRBJ2-5
v_call: TRBV7-6
cdr3_aa: CASSLLQRGTQYF

clone_size: many
j_call: TRBJ1-5
v_call: TRBV13
cdr3_aa: CASSLGPGANQPQHF

clone_size: once
j_call: TRBJ1-1
v_call: TRBV13
cdr3_aa: CASSLVDRPNTEAFF

clone_size: many
j_call: TRBJ1-2
v_call: TRBV4-2
cdr3_aa: CASSQAMDPYGYTF

clone_size: NA
j_call: TRBJ2-4
v_call: TRBV10-2
cdr3_aa: CASSEPREAKNIQYF

clone_size: many
j_call: TRBJ2-3
v_call: TRBV27
cdr3_aa: CASSGSLKDTQYF

clone_size: many
j_call: TRBJ2-1
v_call: TRBV5-1
cdr3_aa: CASSPSRGNEQFF

clone_size: many
j_call: TRBJ2-3
v_call: TRBV12-3/TRBV12-4
cdr3_aa: CASSLQGTTSTDTQYF

clone_size: many
j_call: TRBJ2-7
v_call: TRBV25-1
cdr3_aa: CASSRRGEGYEQYF

clone_size: many
j_call: TRBJ1-2
v_call: TRBV28
cdr3_aa: CASSQNYGYTF

clone_size: NA
j_call: TRBJ1-1
v_call: TRBV24-1
cdr3_aa: CATSEGRDTEAFF

clone_size: many
j_call: TRBJ1-6
v_call: TRBV28
cdr3_aa: CASSPLTGSDSPLHF

clone_size: few
j_call: TRBJ1-1
v_call: TRBV24-1
cdr3_aa: CATSDPGQGNTEAFF

clone_size: few
j_call: TRBJ1-4
v_call: TRBV20-1
cdr3_aa: CSAREYEKLFF

clone_size: many
j_call: TRBJ2-1
v_call: TRBV5-5
cdr3_aa: CASSPPPSYNEQFF

clone_size: many
j_call: TRBJ2-7
v_call: TRBV27
cdr3_aa: CASSLLASAGTRGTNYEQYF

clone_size: NA
j_call: TRBJ2-3
v_call: TRBV28
cdr3_aa: CASTSWAVSTDTQYF

clone_size: many
j_call: TRBJ2-3
v_call: TRBV24-1
cdr3_aa: CATSEPLPDTQYF

clone_size: many
j_call: TRBJ2-5
v_call: TRBV7-2
cdr3_aa: CASSRLAGGFGETQYF

clone_size: many
j_call: TRBJ2-3
v_call: TRBV7-6
cdr3_aa: CASSSIGQGATDTQYF

clone_size: many
j_call: TRBJ2-5
v_call: TRBV11-2
cdr3_aa: CASSFGLREGFQETQYF